This T cell receptor (beta chain) was recovered during a study of cytomegalovirus exposure and HLA in healthy donors (dated by TCRdb to the late 2010s). About the investigation overall: An earlier analysis of 587 of the donors reported 250 to 350 Gb of sequence data and more than 90 million unique TCR beta sequences from approximately 180 million T cells. In a later genetic analysis, genome-wide SNP genotypes for 398 of the 666 donors were used, and that subset was treated as a discovery cohort. In addition to the first cohort of 650 to 800 subjects, a separate validation cohort of around 110 different subjects was used. In an earlier analysis of 500 to 650 of the donors, high-throughput TCR beta sequencing was used to judge whether each TCR beta V gene segment behaved as functional or pseudogenic. The study used immunosequencing to profile the T cell repertoires of several hundred subjects and linked those repertoires to cytomegalovirus serostatus. The study aimed to test whether cataloging public T cell receptors could reveal signatures of past pathogen exposure. All discovery cohort repertoires had been generated on a single sequencing platform. On average, around 240,000 unique TCR beta nucleotide sequences were sequenced per donor among a few hundred genotyped donors of the cohort, with 15% to 20% of those sequences being non-productive. An early release covering 550 to 650 HLA-typed donors comprised 300 to 350 gigabases of sequencing data and tens of millions of unique TCR sequences. Typing coverage differed by locus: A, B, C, DRB1 and DQB1 were typed in roughly 620-640 donors, DQA1 in approximately 520, DPA1 in 600 to 610, and DPB1 in roughly 450. Among the roughly 400 genotyped donors, approximately 76% belonged to the genetic ancestry cluster associated with self-reported Caucasian donors. Class I and class II HLA loci were covered by the typing at four-digit resolution. Rather than drawing on any new phenotypic data, the later analysis identified candidate immune exposures from TCR beta sequences and the way those sequences occurred across donors. High-throughput TCR immunosequencing, statistical association of individual TCRs with disease status, and machine learning were combined to predict cytomegalovirus infection status. A handful of DR-DQ haplotypes were handled as single units for association and clustering because linkage in the cohort was strong. Alongside the repertoire data, information on donor age, sex, ethnicity and CMV serostatus was compiled. A later analysis re-analyzed previously published TCR beta repertoires from hundreds of donors and added high-resolution HLA genotyping to study TCR occurrence patterns. Broad study findings and their caveats: According to a later analysis, TCR association rates differed among HLA loci, with DRB1 alleles showing the most associated TCRs and HLA-C alleles showing the fewest. A later genetic analysis associated a missense DCLRE1C variant with V-gene and J-gene trimming of TCR beta chains, and an independent cohort replicated the association. Because counts were too low, under 20 rarely observed V segments, including chromosome 9 orphons, were left out of the earlier analysis of 587 of the donors. A further reported finding was that TCR beta sequences accurately predicted the HLA-A and HLA-B alleles for most subjects in the first cohort. Some IMGT-functional V segments, including TRBV6-2 and TRBV6-3, could not be told apart with the 87-base-pair reads, so those segments were excluded. Most CMV-associated TCR beta chains appeared to be HLA-restricted in a later analysis, and the HLA associations seemed to be driven largely by CMV exposure. The authors suggested that the approach could potentially be extended to other disease states and immunological phenotypes. According to a later analysis, parvovirus B19, influenza, CMV and Epstein-Barr virus appeared linked to several top co-occurrence clusters. A later analysis found that HLA-associated TCR beta chains were more clonally expanded and had lower generation probabilities than equally common non-associated chains. When HLA alleles, especially DR and DQ, strongly co-occurred, attributing TCR associations to individual alleles was difficult. The classifier was reported to diagnose cytomegalovirus status with high specificity and sensitivity in both the original and validation cohorts. Roughly uniform sequencing depth across donors was assumed in presence/absence analyses, although this assumption may not hold. In this cohort, only TCR beta chains were sequenced, and detectable features were limited by the absence of alpha or paired-chain data. Specific HLA alleles were associated with 18,000 or so TCR beta sequences at a false discovery rate of 0.05 in a later analysis. For the cohort, immune exposure information was limited to CMV serostatus. A total of fewer than 200 TCR beta chains were listed by the study as associated with cytomegalovirus. HLA typing was unavailable for some donors at each locus, so association tests used only the typed subset. Linkage disequilibrium might explain the correlated functional status among segregating V segments, but an unknown experimental factor could not be excluded. In a later genetic analysis, fewer N-insertions in productive TCRs were reported among donors in an Asian-associated ancestry cluster than the roughly 670-donor mean. A group of highly shared sequence variants was considered likely to be a technical artifact of the sequencing pipeline. In vitro tests confirmed that a few of the cytomegalovirus-associated TCR beta chains recognize cytomegalovirus antigens. While some public TCRs were present in many individuals, most TCR sequences turned up only very rarely across donors. In an earlier analysis of 587 of the donors, most TCR beta V segments appeared in productive rearrangements about 87% or about 30% of the time, broadly matching IMGT annotations.

V and J are truncated by 1 base and 4 bases respectively, leaving an intervening sequence of 10 bases. The CDR3 contains 14 residues, cysteine and phenylalanine counted. Only CDR3 DNA is held: 42 bases, read in frame from base 1. CDR1 and CDR2 were assigned from the germline V gene as LGHNA and YSLEER. Turning to this clone: What this receptor recognizes is not known.

Library preparation was by the immunoSEQ multiplex PCR assay. For the multiplex PCR, a mixture combining 60 forward primers for TCR Vbeta segments and 13 reverse primers for TCR Jbeta segments was used. The CDR3 region of rearranged TCR beta genes was amplified from genomic DNA with a multiplex PCR assay. Amplified TCR beta libraries were sequenced as 87-base-pair reads on the Illumina HiSeq System. The authors' analysis ran thus. A later analysis tallied around 82 million unique TCR beta chains across the 610 or so repertoires, and about 12 million of those chains were shared by two or more donors. A nearest-neighbor algorithm error-corrected the raw reads and collapsed the reads into unique sequences, merging closely related sequences to remove PCR and sequencing errors. CDR3 sequences were aligned to IMGT reference sequences to assign V, D and J gene segments. Each retained sequence needed at least a six-nucleotide match to both a V gene segment and a J gene segment. A rearrangement was called productive if the CDR3 had no stop codons and remained in frame with V and J, and every other rearrangement was called non-productive. CDR3 was defined by IMGT convention, running from the second conserved V-encoded cysteine to the conserved J-encoded phenylalanine. The earlier analysis of about 500 of the donors excluded sequences that lacked an unambiguous match to a single V gene segment. In an earlier analysis of roughly 500 of the donors, V segments were called functional above 56.7% productive rearrangements and were called segregating when the between-donor standard deviation exceeded 5%. A statistical classification framework was built to diagnose cytomegalovirus status from the catalog of TCR beta chain sequences. V and J gene assignment, in a later analysis, came from comparing TCR nucleotide sequences with IMGT/GENE-DB human TR gene sequences. The TCRdist pipeline was used in a later analysis to assign CDR3 sequences and most-parsimonious VDJ recombination scenarios. In a later analysis, every TCR beta chain was defined by the combination of its CDR3 amino acid sequence and its V-gene family, and reads without a unique V-gene family were dropped. As a way to deal with suspected cross-contamination and a sequencing artifact, a later analysis dropped approximately 590 nucleotide sequences that were highly shared and had low generation probability. In a later analysis, a clonal expansion index was calculated for each public chain from normalized within-repertoire ranks of inferred template counts. In a later analysis, generation probabilities were computed using a VDJ recombination model fitted to out-of-frame rearrangements, and the results were checked against IGoR. In a later analysis, hypergeometric tests were used to score TCR-TCR, TCR-HLA and TCR-CMV co-occurrence, with a repertoire-size bias correction applied to TCR pairs. False discovery rates were estimated in a later analysis by permuting HLA or CMV assignments 20 times. In a later analysis, co-occurring TCRs were grouped using DBSCAN, and TCRdist sequence similarity was added for clustering within HLA-allele-positive subsets. Co-occurrence clustering excluded repertoires with fewer than 30,000 or more than 120,000 public chains, plus five with anomalous nucleotide sharing. Entries here come from immuneACCESS through TCRdb and include only in-frame sequences with V and J called. Some clones fail to appear in such tables; in the studies checked, an unresolved V gene covers under half of the shortfall, and the cause of the remainder is unknown. The DNA was the basis for D and trimming; V, J and clone size are from that table. This sample's table has entries for some 130,000 clones. Of the sample, about 1.6% falls within the top ten clones.

In total, approximately 610 healthy bone marrow donors made up the cohort. Cohort members were all nominally healthy when sampled, although unrecorded immune exposures were likely present. The donor tested CMV seronegative and was one of the 352 seronegative cohort members. Every donor gave a peripheral blood sample, and the peripheral blood mononuclear cells from that sample were used for TCR beta sequencing. The Qiagen DNeasy Blood Extraction Kit was used to extract genomic DNA from the blood cell samples. Material for sequencing was PBMCs. The chain is encoded by TRBV4-3 joined to TRBJ1-2; a weak D assignment points to TRBD1 (6 bases agree). This sequence was found in a middle-aged woman in good health and CMV-seronegative. The CDR3 here reads CASSQGTASYGYTF. The sequence in DNA is TGCGCCAGCAGCCAAGGGACAGCATCCTATGGCTACACCTTC.